The sequence of this T cell receptor (beta chain) was determined in a study of T cell responses to AZD1222 COVID-19 vaccine. On the study more broadly: Analyses pooled second doses at about 4 or about 12 weeks.

CDR3 size: 10 residues. Trimming cost V 5 bases and J 12 bases, with 10 bases left between them. Worth noting for this clone: The target antigen is unknown.

Findings and caveats of the study: Distributed over spike, vaccine-associated CD4 TCRs predominated at 160-218 and 743-854. Clonal diversity may have been underestimated in mostly white British donors. Of the AZD1222 recipients, only six were seropositive at baseline.

TCRdb's table, derived via immunoSEQ multiplex PCR, lists solely in-frame clones and lacks some. Of approximately 120,000 clones listed, about 90% are singletons. This rearrangement joins TRBV12-3 or TRBV12-4 to TRBJ1-2; possibly TRBD1 for D (5 bases). The sample was peripheral blood, taken on day 0 of AZD1222 vaccination. The source is an adult in good health. The DNA of the CDR3 is TGTGCCAGCAGTCGGGACCGCGACACCTTC. Translation gives CASSRDRDTF.